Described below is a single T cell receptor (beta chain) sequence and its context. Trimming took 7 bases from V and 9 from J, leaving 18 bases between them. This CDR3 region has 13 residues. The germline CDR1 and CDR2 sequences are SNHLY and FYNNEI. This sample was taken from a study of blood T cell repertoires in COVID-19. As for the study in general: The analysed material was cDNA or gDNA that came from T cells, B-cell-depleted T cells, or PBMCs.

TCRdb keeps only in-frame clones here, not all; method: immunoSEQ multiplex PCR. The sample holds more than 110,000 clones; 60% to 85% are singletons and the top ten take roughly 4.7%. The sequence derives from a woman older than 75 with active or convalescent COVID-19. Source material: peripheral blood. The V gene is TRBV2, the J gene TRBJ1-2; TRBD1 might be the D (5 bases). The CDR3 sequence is CASTLLTVGSYTF. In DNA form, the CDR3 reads TGTGCCAGCACCCTCTTGACAGTAGGCAGCTACACCTTC.